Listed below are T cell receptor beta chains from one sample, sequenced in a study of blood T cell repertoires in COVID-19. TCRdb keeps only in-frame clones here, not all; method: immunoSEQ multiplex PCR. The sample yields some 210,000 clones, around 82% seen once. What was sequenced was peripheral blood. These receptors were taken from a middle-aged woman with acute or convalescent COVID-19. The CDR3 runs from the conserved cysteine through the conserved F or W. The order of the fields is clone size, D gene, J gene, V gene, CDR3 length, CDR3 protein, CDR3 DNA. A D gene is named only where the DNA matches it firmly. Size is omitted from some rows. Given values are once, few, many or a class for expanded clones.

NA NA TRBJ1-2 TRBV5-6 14 CASSSDLRSGGYTF TGTGCCAGCAGCTCAGACTTGCGCTCGGGTGGCTACACCTTC
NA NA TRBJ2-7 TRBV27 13 CASRSLDSYEQYF TGTGCCAGCAGATCGTTAGACTCCTACGAGCAGTACTTC
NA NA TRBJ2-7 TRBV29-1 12 CSVKGVWSEQYF TGCAGCGTTAAGGGGGTCTGGTCCGAGCAGTACTTC
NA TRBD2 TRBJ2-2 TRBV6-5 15 CASRFKAGVDGELFF TGTGCCAGCAGGTTTAAAGCGGGAGTTGACGGGGAGCTGTTTTTT
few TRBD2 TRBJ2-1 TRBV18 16 CASSPSLAGVHNEQFF TGTGCCAGCTCACCATCCCTAGCGGGAGTTCACAATGAGCAGTTCTTC
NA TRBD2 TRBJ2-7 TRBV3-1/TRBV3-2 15 CASSLETSGGYEQYF TGTGCCAGCAGCCTAGAGACTAGCGGGGGGTACGAGCAGTACTTC
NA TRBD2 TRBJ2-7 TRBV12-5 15 CASGLFLAGAYEQYF TGTGCTAGTGGTTTGTTCCTAGCGGGAGCTTACGAGCAGTACTTC
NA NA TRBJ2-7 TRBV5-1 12 CASSGSFHEQYF TGCGCCAGCAGTGGGAGTTTCCACGAGCAGTACTTC
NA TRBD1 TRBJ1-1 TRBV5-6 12 CASSLTDRGAFF TGTGCCAGCAGCTTGACGGACAGGGGAGCTTTCTTT
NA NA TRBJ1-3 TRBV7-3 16 CASSLHPAGAGNTIYF TGTGCCAGCAGCTTACACCCAGCAGGGGCTGGAAACACCATATATTTT
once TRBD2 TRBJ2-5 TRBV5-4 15 CASSAGLAGGETQYF TGTGCCAGCAGCGCTGGACTAGCCGGGGGGGAGACCCAGTACTTC
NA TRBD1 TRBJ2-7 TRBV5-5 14 CASSAGQALYEQYF TGTGCCAGCAGCGCGGGACAGGCCCTCTACGAGCAGTACTTC
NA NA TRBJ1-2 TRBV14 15 CASSQFTGGNYGYTF TGTGCCAGCAGCCAATTTACGGGGGGTAACTATGGCTACACCTTC
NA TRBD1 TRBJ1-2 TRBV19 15 CASLVAGTGLYGYTF TGTGCCAGTCTCGTCGCCGGGACAGGCCTCTATGGCTACACCTTC
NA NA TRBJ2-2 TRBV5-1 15 CASSLVGVDTGELFF TGCGCCAGCAGCTTGGTAGGGGTGGACACCGGGGAGCTGTTTTTT
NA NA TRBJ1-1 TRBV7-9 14 CASSPGAGLTEAFF TGTGCCAGCAGCCCAGGGGCGGGTCTTACTGAAGCTTTCTTT
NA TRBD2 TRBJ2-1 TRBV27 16 CASSLAQRLAGHEQFF TGTGCCAGCAGTCTTGCCCAGAGGCTAGCGGGCCATGAGCAGTTCTTC
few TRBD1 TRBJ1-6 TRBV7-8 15 CASSTRGPGGSPLHF TGTGCCAGCAGCACTCGGGGGCCAGGGGGTTCACCCCTCCACTTT
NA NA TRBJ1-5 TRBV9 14 CASSSLGGDQPQHF TGTGCCAGCAGCTCGCTCGGGGGAGATCAGCCCCAGCATTTT
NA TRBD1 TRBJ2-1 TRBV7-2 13 CASSRRQGYEQFF TGTGCCAGCAGCCGAAGACAGGGGTATGAGCAGTTCTTC
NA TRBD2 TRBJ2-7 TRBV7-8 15 CASSLGPSGAYEQYF TGTGCCAGCAGCTTAGGTCCGAGCGGGGCCTACGAGCAGTACTTC
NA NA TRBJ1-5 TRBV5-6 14 CASSSRGSGQPQHF TGTGCCAGCAGCTCTCGGGGAAGTGGGCAGCCCCAGCATTTT
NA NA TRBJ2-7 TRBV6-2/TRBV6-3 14 CASSRLQGTYEQYF TGTGCCAGCAGTCGCCTTCAGGGGACCTACGAGCAGTACTTC
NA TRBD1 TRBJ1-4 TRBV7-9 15 CASSLLAGGAEKLFF TGTGCCAGCAGCTTACTTGCAGGGGGCGCGGAAAAACTGTTTTTT
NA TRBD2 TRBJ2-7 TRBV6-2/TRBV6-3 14 CASSPGGRSYEQYF TGTGCCAGCAGTCCGGGGGGGCGCTCCTACGAGCAGTACTTC
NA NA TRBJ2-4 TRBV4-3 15 CASSQPRPQKNIQYF TGCGCCAGCAGCCAACCCCGCCCCCAGAAAAACATTCAGTACTTC
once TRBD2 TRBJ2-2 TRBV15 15 CATSRLAVGTGELFF TGTGCCACCAGCAGGCTAGCGGTAGGGACCGGGGAGCTGTTTTTT
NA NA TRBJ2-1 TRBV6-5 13 CASSYSSVNEQFF TGTGCCAGCAGTTACTCTAGTGTCAATGAGCAGTTCTTC
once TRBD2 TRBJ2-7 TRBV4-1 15 CASSQGSGASYEQYF TGCGCCAGCAGCCAAGGTAGCGGGGCCTCCTACGAGCAGTACTTC
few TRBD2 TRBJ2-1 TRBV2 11 CASSELSGEFF TGTGCCAGCAGTGAATTAAGCGGGGAGTTCTTC
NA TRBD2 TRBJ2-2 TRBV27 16 CASRSGTSGSAGELFF TGTGCCAGCAGATCCGGGACTAGCGGGAGCGCCGGGGAGCTGTTTTTT
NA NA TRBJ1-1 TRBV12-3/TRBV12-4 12 CASTTGFPEAFF TGTGCCAGCACTACAGGTTTCCCTGAAGCTTTCTTT
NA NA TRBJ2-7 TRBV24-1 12 CATDRQDYEQYF TGTGCCACCGACCGACAAGACTACGAGCAGTACTTC
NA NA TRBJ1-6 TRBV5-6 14 CASSSPQVNSPLHF TGTGCCAGCAGCTCTCCCCAGGTTAATTCACCCCTCCACTTT
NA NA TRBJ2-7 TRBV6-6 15 CASSDFEASTYEQYF TGTGCCAGCAGTGACTTCGAGGCGTCCACCTACGAGCAGTACTTC
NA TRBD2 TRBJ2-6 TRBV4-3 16 CASSQDGGAGANVLTF TGCGCCAGCAGCCAAGATGGGGGGGCTGGGGCCAACGTCCTGACTTTC
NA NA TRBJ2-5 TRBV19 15 CASSTLTGFGETQYF TGTGCCAGTAGTACCTTAACAGGGTTTGGGGAGACCCAGTACTTC
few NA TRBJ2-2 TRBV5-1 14 CASRTGVNTGELFF TGCGCCAGCAGGACAGGTGTGAACACCGGGGAGCTGTTTTTT
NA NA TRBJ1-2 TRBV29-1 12 CSSRAGNYGYTF TGCAGCTCCCGCGCAGGGAACTATGGCTACACCTTC
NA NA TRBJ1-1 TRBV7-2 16 CASSLVAGQVNTEAFF TGTGCCAGCAGCTTAGTGGCAGGGCAAGTGAACACTGAAGCTTTCTTT
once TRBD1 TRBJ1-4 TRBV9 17 CASSSYRSGTGDEKLFF TGTGCCAGCAGCAGCTACCGTTCCGGGACAGGGGATGAAAAACTGTTTTTT
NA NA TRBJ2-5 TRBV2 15 CASSEARPIKETQYF TGTGCCAGCAGTGAAGCGCGGCCGATTAAAGAGACCCAGTACTTC
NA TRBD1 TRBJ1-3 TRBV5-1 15 CASSRTGDDGNTIYF TGCGCCAGCAGCCGGACAGGGGACGATGGAAACACCATATATTTT
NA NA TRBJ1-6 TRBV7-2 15 CASSLEGSYNSPLHF TGTGCCAGCAGCCTCGAGGGCTCCTATAATTCACCCCTCCACTTT
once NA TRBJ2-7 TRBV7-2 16 CASSVYGDLSSYEQYF TGTGCCAGCAGCGTCTACGGAGACCTAAGCTCCTACGAGCAGTACTTC
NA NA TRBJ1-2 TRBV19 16 CASSIDVGVSGYGYTF TGTGCCAGTAGTATAGACGTCGGGGTTTCGGGCTATGGCTACACCTTC
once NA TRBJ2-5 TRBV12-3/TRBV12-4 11 CASSYTETQYF TGTGCCAGCAGTTACACCGAGACCCAGTACTTC
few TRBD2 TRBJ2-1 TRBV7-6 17 CASSLVASAGIYNEQFF TGTGCCAGCAGCTTAGTAGCGTCAGCGGGAATCTACAATGAGCAGTTCTTC
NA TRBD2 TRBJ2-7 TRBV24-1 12 CATSGVAGEQYF TGTGCCACCAGTGGGGTAGCGGGCGAGCAGTACTTC
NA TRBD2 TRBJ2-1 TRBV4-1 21 CASSQDSPGLAGALSYNEQFF TGCGCCAGCAGCCAAGATAGCCCCGGACTAGCGGGAGCCCTTTCCTACAATGAGCAGTTCTTC
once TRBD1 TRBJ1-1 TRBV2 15 CASGRDRGTNTEAFF TGTGCCAGCGGACGGGACAGGGGGACGAACACTGAAGCTTTCTTT
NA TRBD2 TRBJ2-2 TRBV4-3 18 CASSEGTSGRANTGELFF TGCGCCAGCAGCGAAGGGACTAGCGGGAGGGCTAACACCGGGGAGCTGTTTTTT
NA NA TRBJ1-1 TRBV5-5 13 CASSFGMNTEAFF TGTGCCAGCAGCTTCGGTATGAACACTGAAGCTTTCTTT
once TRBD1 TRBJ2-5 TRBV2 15 CASKSLQGAGETQYF TGTGCCAGCAAGTCCCTCCAGGGGGCGGGAGAGACCCAGTACTTC